The 27 T cell receptor beta chains below all came from one sample that was sequenced in a study of cytomegalovirus exposure and HLA in healthy donors. The data were produced by immunoSEQ multiplex PCR, yet TCRdb's version contains in-frame clones alone and is incomplete. The table shows roughly 50,000 clones, with roughly nine tenths occurring only once. Sequences were obtained from PBMCs. The receptor source for this set is a woman under 30 in good health and CMV-seropositive.

Concerning this clone: The junction and the germline gene differ at one end; a read error may be behind it. V is TRBV7-7 and J is TRBJ2-5, with 8 positions matching TRBD1. Germline V CDR1 and CDR2: SSHAT, FNYEAQ (reference sequence). This CDR3 region has 15 residues. The CDR3 loop reads CASSLGSGGGETQYF. The DNA of the CDR3 is TGTGCTAGCAGCTTAGGGTCAGGGGGCGGAGAGACCCAGTACTTC.

This chain links TRBV19 with TRBJ1-1; 7 bases map to TRBD1. The CDR3 has 15 residues. The germline V gene encodes CDR1 LNHDA and CDR2 SQIVND (reference sequence). Trimming took 4 bases from V and 1 from J; bases not matched to a gene: 6. The CDR3 nucleotides read TGTGCCAGTAGTAAGACAGGGCGGCCGAACACTGAAGCTTTCTTT. This sequence encodes CASSKTGRPNTEAFF.

The DNA of the CDR3 is TGTGCCAGCAGCCAAGTGGCTGAGGGAGTGGGTAGCAACGAAGCTTTCTTT. Its translation is CASSQVAEGVGSNEAFF. This chain links TRBV4-2 with TRBJ1-1, with no clear D. The CDR3 runs to 17 residues. CDR1 and CDR2 from the germline V gene are LGHNA and YNFKEQ. V lost 1 base and J 8 bases, leaving 23 bases between the germline ends.

V is TRBV6-5 and J is TRBJ2-7; 8 bases agree with TRBD2. V shed 8 bases and J 5 bases; nucleotides not matched to a gene: 11. The CDR3 has 14 residues. Germline V gene lookup returns CDR1 MNHEY and CDR2 SVGAGI. DNA of the CDR3: TGTGCCAGCCAACGGGGGGGCCCGTCCCACGAGCAGTACTTC. It specifies CASQRGGPSHEQYF.

The V and J genes are TRBV19 and TRBJ1-5; 7 bases line up with TRBD1. The CDR3 runs to 12 residues. V shed 8 bases and J 6 bases; nucleotides not matched to a gene: 4. The germline gives CDR1 LNHDA, CDR2 SQIVND (reference sequence). CDR3 residues: CASSTGSQPQHF. As DNA, the CDR3 is TGTGCCAGTTCGACAGGGTCTCAGCCCCAGCATTTT.

The chain links TRBV19 to TRBJ1-1; D ambiguous. This CDR3 is built from 12 residues. Germline CDR1 LNHDA, CDR2 SQIVND (reference sequence). The germline V and J ends were trimmed by 1 base and 7 bases, with 7 bases remaining between them. CDR3 sequence reads: CASSIGAFEAFF. The CDR3 coding sequence is TGTGCCAGTAGTATAGGAGCCTTTGAAGCTTTCTTT.

The rearrangement links TRBV6-5 to TRBJ1-1; D is ambiguous. V gave up 4 bases and J gave up 10 bases, with 22 bases separating them. This CDR3 spans 15 amino acids. Germline V lookup: CDR1 MNHEY, CDR2 SVGAGI. The CDR3 sequence: CASSSAADSVKGAFF. CDR3 bases: TGTGCCAGCAGTTCCGCAGCTGATAGCGTGAAAGGAGCTTTCTTT.

V and J are TRBV30 and TRBJ1-1, with a possible D match to TRBD1 (5 bases). This CDR3 region has 12 residues. The germline CDR1 and CDR2 sequences are GTSNPN and SVGIG (reference sequence). V lost 8 bases and J lost 1, with 11 bases in between. CDR3 residues: CASRDWNTEAFF. CDR3 sequence (DNA): TGTGCCAGTCGGGACTGGAACACTGAAGCTTTCTTT.

This clone was seen once. This sequence joins TRBV15 and TRBJ2-6, with 7 bases fitting TRBD1. The CDR3 has 16 residues. J was trimmed by 1 base and V by 4 bases; bases with no gene match: 4. The germline CDR1 and CDR2 sequences are LNHNV and YYDKDF (reference sequence). This chain's CDR3 is CATSIRDSSGANVLTF. CDR3 DNA: TGTGCCACCAGCATCAGGGACAGTTCTGGGGCCAACGTCCTGACTTTC.

V gene TRBV6-5 combines with J gene TRBJ2-7; the D is unclear. The V end was cut by 7 bases, the J end by 3 bases, with 7 bases between. CDR3 length: 11 amino acids. Germline CDR1 reads MNHEY; CDR2 reads SVGAGI. This chain's CDR3 is CASTNSYEQYF. The CDR3, as DNA: TGTGCCAGCACCAACAGCTACGAGCAGTACTTC.

CDR3 DNA sequence: TGTGCCAGCAGTCATCTAGCGGGGGGCCTTAGCTCCTACAATGAGCAGTTCTTC. Its translation is CASSHLAGGLSSYNEQFF. The chain combines TRBV14 with TRBJ2-1; TRBD2 matches 11 bases. Germline V gene lookup returns CDR1 SGHDN and CDR2 FVKESK. The CDR3 has 18 residues. J lost 0 bases, V lost 6 bases, and 10 bases had no gene match.

J is TRBJ1-4 and V is TRBV7-9, with D unclear. Germline CDR1 and CDR2: SEHNR and FQNEAQ (reference sequence). V was cut by 5 bases and J by 0 bases, with 7 bases left in between. The CDR3 has 14 amino acids. CDR3 residues: CASSPTTTNEKLFF. CDR3 coding DNA: TGTGCCAGCAGCCCGACAACAACTAATGAAAAACTGTTTTTT.

V is TRBV30 and J is TRBJ1-5; D gene ambiguous. The CDR3 has 13 residues. Per the germline V gene, CDR1 is GTSNPN and CDR2 is SVGIG (reference sequence). Trimming shortened V by 1 base and J by 0 bases, and 4 bases separated the two germline ends. CDR3 nucleotides: TGTGCCTGGAGTGACGGTAGCAATCAGCCCCAGCATTTT. Amino acids: CAWSDGSNQPQHF.

The chain links TRBV30 to TRBJ1-5, with a tentative D call TRBD1 (5 bases). The V end lost 3 bases, the J end lost 2 bases, and 8 bases lay between the germline ends. The length of the CDR3 is 13 residues. From germline, CDR1 is GTSNPN and CDR2 SVGIG (reference sequence). The CDR3 DNA reads as TGTGCCTGGAGCCCACAGGGCAATCAGCCCCAGCATTTT. Translated, it gives CAWSPQGNQPQHF.

The rearrangement joins TRBV28 to TRBJ2-3; D perhaps matches TRBD1 (6 bases). The CDR3 loop spans 14 amino acids. The germline gives CDR1 MDHEN, CDR2 SYDVKM. V shed 1 base and J shed 3 bases, with 8 bases lying between them. CDR3 region: CASSLLGGTDTQYF. CDR3 nucleotides: TGTGCCAGCAGTTTATTAGGGGGAACAGATACGCAGTATTTT.

This clone was recorded once. The gene calls are TRBV9 and TRBJ1-5, with D unresolved. The CDR3 is 13 amino acids. Germline assignment: CDR1 SGDLS and CDR2 YYNGEE. With 4 bases removed from V and 5 bases from J, the gap between germline ends came to 10 bases. CDR3 in amino acids: CASSPRPDQPQHF. In nucleotides, the CDR3 is TGTGCCAGCAGCCCCCGCCCAGATCAGCCCCAGCATTTT.

This clone showed up just once. The chain's CDR3 is CASGLLANTGELFF. CDR3 DNA sequence: TGTGCCAGCGGACTCCTCGCGAACACCGGGGAGCTGTTTTTT. V and J are TRBV7-3 and TRBJ2-2; a weak D match, TRBD2 (5 bases). Trimming pared 8 bases from V and 0 bases from J, leaving 10 bases between. This CDR3 is 14 amino acids long. The germline CDR1 and CDR2 sequences are SGHTA and FQGTGA.

Written as DNA, the CDR3 is TGTGCCAGCAGCTTAGCCGCACCCCTCGGGGAGACCCAGTACTTC. Its translation: CASSLAAPLGETQYF. This sequence joins TRBV7-9 and TRBJ2-5, with D unresolved. Per germline, CDR1 SEHNR and CDR2 FQNEAQ (reference sequence). V was clipped by 0 bases and J by 5 bases, with 13 bases between them. The CDR3 covers 15 residues. Combining the CDR3 with reference TRBV7-9 and TRBJ2-5 gives the whole variable domain DTGVSQNPRHKITKRGQNVTFRCDPISEHNRLYWYRQTLGQGPEFLTYFQNEAQLEKSRLLSDRFSAERPKGSFSTLEIQRTEQGDSAMYLCASSLAAPLGETQYFGPGTRLLVL.

The chain couples TRBV4-2 to TRBJ2-1; TRBD2 agrees at 15 bases. Germline V gene data show CDR1 as LGHNA and CDR2 as YNFKEQ. The CDR3 covers 17 residues. Trimming cost V 0 bases and J 6 bases; bases outside gene matches: 3. The CDR3 DNA reads as TGTGCCAGCAGCCAAGAGGGGACTAGCGGGGGGTCCAATGAGCAGTTCTTC. This sequence encodes CASSQEGTSGGSNEQFF.

The gene calls are TRBV5-1 and TRBJ1-6; no reliable D call. Per germline, CDR1 SGHRS and CDR2 YFSETQ. Trimming cost V 0 bases and J 9 bases, with 13 bases left between them. The CDR3 runs to 15 residues. In nucleotides, the CDR3 is TGCGCCAGCAGCTTGGTGTCGGCTGGCGGTTCACCCCTCCACTTT. This translates into CASSLVSAGGSPLHF. The full variable domain, completed using reference TRBV5-1 and TRBJ1-6, is KAGVTQTPRYLIKTRGQQVTLSCSPISGHRSVSWYQQTPGQGLQFLFEYFSETQRNKGNFPGRFSGRQFSNSRSEMNVSTLELGDSALYLCASSLVSAGGSPLHFGNGTRLTVT.

V and J are TRBV2 and TRBJ1-2; 9 nucleotides agree with TRBD1. The CDR3 has 15 amino acids. Germline V gene sequence: CDR1 SNHLY, CDR2 FYNNEI. Unmatched junction bases numbered 9, after V lost 5 bases and J lost 5 bases. CDR3: CASSHPGQGQYGYTF. The CDR3 DNA follows: TGTGCCAGCAGTCACCCGGGACAGGGACAATATGGCTACACCTTC.

The rearrangement links TRBV6-1 to TRBJ2-3; D uncertain. The germline CDR1 and CDR2 sequences are MNHNS and SASEGT. The germline V and J ends were trimmed by 6 bases and 7 bases, with 8 bases remaining between them. The CDR3 length is 11 residues. CDR3 protein: CASSKTYTQYF. CDR3 DNA sequence: TGTGCCAGCAGCAAAACATATACGCAGTATTTT.

The chain is built from TRBV19 and TRBJ1-1; 9 bases are a match to TRBD1. The CDR3 has 15 residues. Germline CDR1 reads LNHDA; CDR2 reads SQIVND (reference sequence). After removal of 5 bases from V and 1 base from J, the junction contained 5 bases not matched to a gene. CDR3 in DNA: TGTGCCAGTAGTGTACAGGGGGCTCGGAACACTGAAGCTTTCTTT. Translating it yields CASSVQGARNTEAFF.

This chain connects TRBV28 to TRBJ1-1, with TRBD1 identical over 11 bases. The CDR3 loop spans 13 amino acids. The germline V gene encodes CDR1 MDHEN and CDR2 SYDVKM. V trimming: 6 bases; J trimming: 4 bases; junction bases outside the gene matches: 1. In DNA, the CDR3 is TGTGCCAGCAGCGGACAGGGGGCCACTGAAGCTTTCTTT. Amino acid sequence: CASSGQGATEAFF.

The CDR3 region is CASSQDRVGNQPQHF. CDR3 nucleotide sequence: TGTGCCAGCAGCCAGGACAGGGTGGGCAATCAGCCCCAGCATTTT. This chain joins TRBV7-9 and TRBJ1-5; TRBD1 matches 8 bases. CDR1 is SEHNR and CDR2 is FQNEAQ in the germline V gene (reference sequence). With V trimmed by 5 bases and J by 2 bases, 5 bases remained unmatched. The CDR3 spans 15 residues.

A single count supports this clone. The V gene is TRBV6-1, the J gene TRBJ1-2; 10 bases line up with TRBD1. V lost 6 bases and J lost 5; bases outside the gene matches: 3. Germline V gene sequence: CDR1 MNHNS, CDR2 SASEGT. The CDR3 totals 13 residues. The CDR3 coding sequence is TGTGCCAGCAGGGCGGGACAGGGGTATGGCTACACCTTC. Encoded protein: CASRAGQGYGYTF.

This rearrangement joins TRBV5-1 to TRBJ2-3; 7 positions match TRBD1. Trimming removed 1 base from V and 5 bases from J; junction bases left unmatched: 10. The CDR3 runs to 16 residues. From germline, CDR1 is SGHRS and CDR2 YFSETQ. Here the CDR3 DNA reads TGCGCCAGCAGCTTGTGGGACAGCCTAGGGGGAGATACGCAGTATTTT. It specifies CASSLWDSLGGDTQYF.